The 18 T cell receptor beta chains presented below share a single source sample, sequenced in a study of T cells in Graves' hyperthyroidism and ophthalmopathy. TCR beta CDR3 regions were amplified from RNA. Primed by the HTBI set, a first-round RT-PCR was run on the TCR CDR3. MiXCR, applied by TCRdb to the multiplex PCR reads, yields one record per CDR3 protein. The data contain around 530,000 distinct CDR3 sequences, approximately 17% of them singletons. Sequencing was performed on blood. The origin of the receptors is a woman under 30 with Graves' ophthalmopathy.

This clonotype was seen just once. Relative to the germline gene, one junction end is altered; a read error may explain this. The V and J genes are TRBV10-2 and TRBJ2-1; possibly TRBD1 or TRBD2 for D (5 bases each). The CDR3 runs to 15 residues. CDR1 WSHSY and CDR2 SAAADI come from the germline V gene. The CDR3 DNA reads TGCGCCAGCGGTGAGTATTGGGACGGGGACAATGAGCAGTTCTTC. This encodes CASGEYWDGDNEQFF.

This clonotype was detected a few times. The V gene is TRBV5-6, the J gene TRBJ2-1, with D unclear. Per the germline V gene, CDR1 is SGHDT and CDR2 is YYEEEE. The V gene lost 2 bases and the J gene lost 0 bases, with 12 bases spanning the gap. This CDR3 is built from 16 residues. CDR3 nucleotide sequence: TGTGCCAGCAGCTTACTCACTACAAGCTCCTACAATGAGCAGTTCTTC. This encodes CASSLLTTSSYNEQFF.

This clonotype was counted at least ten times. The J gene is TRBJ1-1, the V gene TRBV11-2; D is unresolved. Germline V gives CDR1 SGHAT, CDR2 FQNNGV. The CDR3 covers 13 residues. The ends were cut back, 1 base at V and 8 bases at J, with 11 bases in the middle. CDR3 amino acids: CASSLVETMEAFF. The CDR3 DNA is TGTGCCAGCAGCTTAGTTGAAACAATGGAAGCTTTCTTT.

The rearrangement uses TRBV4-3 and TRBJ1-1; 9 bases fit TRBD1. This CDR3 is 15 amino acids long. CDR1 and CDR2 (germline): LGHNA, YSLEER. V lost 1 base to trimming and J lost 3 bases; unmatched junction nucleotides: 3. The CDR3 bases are TGCGCCAGCAGCCAAGGGACAGGGGATGACACTGAAGCTTTCTTT. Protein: CASSQGTGDDTEAFF.

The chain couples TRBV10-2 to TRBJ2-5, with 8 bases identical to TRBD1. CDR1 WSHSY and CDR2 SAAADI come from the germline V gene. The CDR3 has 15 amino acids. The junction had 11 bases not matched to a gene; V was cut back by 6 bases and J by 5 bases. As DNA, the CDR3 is TGCGCCAGCAGAGAGACAGGGGCCCGGGGGGAGACCCAGTACTTC. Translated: CASRETGARGETQYF.

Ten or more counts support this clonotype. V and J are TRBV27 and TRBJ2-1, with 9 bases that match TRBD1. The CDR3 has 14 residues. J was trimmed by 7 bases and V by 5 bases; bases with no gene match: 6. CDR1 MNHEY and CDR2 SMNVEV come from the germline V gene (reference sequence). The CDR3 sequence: CASSAGTGRNEQFF. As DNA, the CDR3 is TGTGCCAGCAGTGCCGGGACAGGGAGAAATGAGCAGTTCTTC.

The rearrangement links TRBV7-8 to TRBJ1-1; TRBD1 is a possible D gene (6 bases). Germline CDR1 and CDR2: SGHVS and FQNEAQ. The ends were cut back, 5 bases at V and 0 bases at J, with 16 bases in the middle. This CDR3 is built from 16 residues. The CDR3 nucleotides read TGTGCCAGCAGCCCTGAGCGGGGGCTTCTGAACACTGAAGCTTTCTTT. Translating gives CASSPERGLLNTEAFF. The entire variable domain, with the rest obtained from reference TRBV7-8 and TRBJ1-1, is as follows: GAGVSQSPRYKVAKRGQDVALRCDPISGHVSLFWYQQALGQGPEFLTYFQNEAQLDKSGLPSDRFFAERPEGSVSTLKIQRTQQEDSAVYLCASSPERGLLNTEAFFGQGTRLTVV.

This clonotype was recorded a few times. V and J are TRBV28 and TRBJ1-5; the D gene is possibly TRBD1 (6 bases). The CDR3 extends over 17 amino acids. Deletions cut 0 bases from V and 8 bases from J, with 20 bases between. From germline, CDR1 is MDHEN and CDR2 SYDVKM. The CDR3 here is CASSLCIMVQGRKPQHF. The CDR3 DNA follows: TGTGCCAGCAGTTTATGCATAATGGTGCAGGGGAGGAAGCCCCAGCATTTT. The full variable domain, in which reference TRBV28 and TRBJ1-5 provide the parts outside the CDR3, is DVKVTQSSRYLVKRTGEKVFLECVQDMDHENMFWYRQDPGLGLRLIYFSYDVKMKEKGDIPEGYSVSREKKERFSLILESASTNQTSMYLCASSLCIMVQGRKPQHFGDGTRLSIL.

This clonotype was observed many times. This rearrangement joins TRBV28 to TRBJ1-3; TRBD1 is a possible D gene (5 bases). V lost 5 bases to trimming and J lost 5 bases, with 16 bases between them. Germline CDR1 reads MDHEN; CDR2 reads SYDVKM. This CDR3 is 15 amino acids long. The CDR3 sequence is CASSPGGRKRNTIYF. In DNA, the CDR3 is TGTGCCAGCAGTCCCGGGGGACGAAAGAGAAACACCATATATTTT.

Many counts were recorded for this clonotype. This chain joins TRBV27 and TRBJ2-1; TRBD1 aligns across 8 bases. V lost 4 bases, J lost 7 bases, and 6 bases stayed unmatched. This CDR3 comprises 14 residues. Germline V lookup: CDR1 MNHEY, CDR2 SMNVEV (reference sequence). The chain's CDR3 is CASSSRTGPNEQFF. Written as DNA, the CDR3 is TGTGCCAGCAGTTCACGGACAGGGCCAAATGAGCAGTTCTTC.

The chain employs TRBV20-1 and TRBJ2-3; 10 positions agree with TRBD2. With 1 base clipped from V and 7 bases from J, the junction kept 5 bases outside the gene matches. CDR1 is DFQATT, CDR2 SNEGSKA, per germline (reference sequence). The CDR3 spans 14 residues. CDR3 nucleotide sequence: TGCAGTGCTAGAGGAGCGGGAGGGCAAAATACGCAGTATTTT. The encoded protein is CSARGAGGQNTQYF.

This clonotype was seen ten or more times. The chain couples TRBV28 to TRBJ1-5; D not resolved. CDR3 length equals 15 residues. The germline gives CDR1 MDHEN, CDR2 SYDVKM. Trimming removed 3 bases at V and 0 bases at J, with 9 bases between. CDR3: CASSLGLDSNQPQHF. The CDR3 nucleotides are TGTGCCAGCAGTTTGGGGTTGGATAGCAATCAGCCCCAGCATTTT.

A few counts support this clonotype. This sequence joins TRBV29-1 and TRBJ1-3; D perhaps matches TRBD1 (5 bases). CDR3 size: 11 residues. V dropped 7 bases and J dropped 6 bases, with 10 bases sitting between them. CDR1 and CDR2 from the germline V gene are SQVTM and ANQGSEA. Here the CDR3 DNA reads TGCAGCGCTGAGACAGCAAACACCATATATTTT. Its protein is CSAETANTIYF.

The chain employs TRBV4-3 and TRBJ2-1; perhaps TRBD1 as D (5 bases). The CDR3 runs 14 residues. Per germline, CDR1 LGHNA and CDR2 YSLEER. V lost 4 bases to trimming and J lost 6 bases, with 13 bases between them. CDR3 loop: CASSLRNRRNEQFF. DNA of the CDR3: TGCGCCAGCAGCCTTAGGAACAGGCGCAATGAGCAGTTCTTC.

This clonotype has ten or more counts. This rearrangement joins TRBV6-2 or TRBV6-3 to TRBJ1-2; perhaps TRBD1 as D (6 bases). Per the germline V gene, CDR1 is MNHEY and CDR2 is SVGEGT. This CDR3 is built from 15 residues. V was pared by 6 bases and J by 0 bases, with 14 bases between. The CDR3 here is CASSPPRTANYGYTF. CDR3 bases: TGTGCCAGCAGCCCCCCTCGGACAGCTAACTATGGCTACACCTTC.

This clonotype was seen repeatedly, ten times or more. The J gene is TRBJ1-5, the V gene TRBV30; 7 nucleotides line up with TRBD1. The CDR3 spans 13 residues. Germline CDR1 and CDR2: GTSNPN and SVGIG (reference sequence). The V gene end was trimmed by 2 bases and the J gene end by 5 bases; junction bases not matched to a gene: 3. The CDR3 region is CAWSSGGDQPQHF. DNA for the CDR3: TGTGCCTGGAGTTCAGGGGGTGATCAGCCCCAGCATTTT.

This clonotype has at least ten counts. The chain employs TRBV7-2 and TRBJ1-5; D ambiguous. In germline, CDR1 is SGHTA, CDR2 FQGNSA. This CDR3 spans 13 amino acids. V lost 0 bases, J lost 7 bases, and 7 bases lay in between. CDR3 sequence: CASSLAERQPQHF. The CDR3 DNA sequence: TGTGCCAGCAGCTTAGCTGAGCGACAGCCCCAGCATTTT.

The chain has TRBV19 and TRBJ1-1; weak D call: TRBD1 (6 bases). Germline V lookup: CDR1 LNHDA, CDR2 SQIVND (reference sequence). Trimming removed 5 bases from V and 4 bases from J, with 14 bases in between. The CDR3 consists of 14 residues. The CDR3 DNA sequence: TGTGCCAGTAGTGTACAGGGTCGGAGCACTGAAGCTTTCTTT. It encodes CASSVQGRSTEAFF.